The sequence of this T cell receptor (beta chain) was determined in a study of regulatory T cells in long-lasting Graves disease. The CDR3 runs to 14 residues. V gave up 3 bases and J gave up 4 bases, with 12 bases separating them. CDR1 is SEHNR and CDR2 is FQNEAQ in the germline V gene (reference sequence). Investigators prepared the TCR beta libraries by applying iRepertoire HTBI primers and Arm-PCR of CDR3 regions. Each CDR3 protein is one row after TCRdb ran MiXCR on the multiplex PCR reads. The sample carries hundreds of thousands of distinct CDR3 sequences, roughly 21% recorded once. Time point reported: persistent/refractory GD, antithyroid drugs over 5 years with positive TRAb. Preparation of the TCR library used RNA extracted from PBMCs.

The sample consisted of peripheral blood mononuclear cells (PBMCs), taken when the disease was refractory, from a patient treated with antithyroid drugs. V usage is TRBV7-9 and J usage is TRBJ2-5; no clear D gene. The TCR was taken from a female donor with Graves disease. CDR3 coding DNA: TGTGCCAGCAGCTTCGCCGCCCCCCTAGAGACCCAGTACTTC. Translating it yields CASSFAAPLETQYF.